This TCR beta chain was sequenced in a study of technical replicates of blood from several donors. Libraries were prepared by immunoSEQ multiplex PCR; TCRdb keeps only in-frame clonotypes and omits some of them. Among around 70,000 clones listed, 95% were seen once. This clone was counted only a few times. CDR3 length: 14 amino acids. Losses at the gene ends were 6 bases for V and 1 base for J; bases not matched to a gene: 4. The germline V gene encodes CDR1 KGHSH and CDR2 LQKENI. The sequence was obtained from a human donor in good health. The sequencing input was T cells isolated from PBMCs. The J gene is TRBJ1-1, the V gene TRBV18; TRBD1 aligns across 8 bases. The CDR3 coding sequence is TGTGCCAGCTCCCAAGGACAGGGGAACACTGAAGCTTTCTTT. As protein: CASSQGQGNTEAFF.